This is a list of T cell receptor beta chains from one sample in a study of T cell changes during pregnancy in multiple sclerosis. Libraries were prepared by immunoSEQ multiplex PCR; TCRdb keeps only in-frame clonotypes and omits some of them. Counted here are around 70,000 clones, roughly 93% occurring once; the ten biggest clones make up approximately 1.5%. The sample consisted of peripheral blood, taken in the third trimester of pregnancy. Receptors were obtained from a female donor with multiple sclerosis, enrolled in a pregnancy study. Both conserved end residues are trimmed from each CDR3.

TRBV4-3 | ASSQEQGGYNEQF
TRBV6-6 | ASSKGLEGETQY
TRBV20-1 | SAAGGYGYT
TRBV5-4 | ASSLKATETQY
TRBV7-9 | ASSRAGERPETQY
TRBV6-1 | ASSVLQGTNEKLF
TRBV5-6 | ASSLAGEYNEQF
TRBV5-1 | ASSLEHEQF
TRBV15 | ATSRGRTGGNRYGYT
TRBV2 | ASREGRGNYGYT
TRBV11-2 | ASSPAGTGSNDEQY
TRBV6-4 | ASSDSAGGPYNEQF
TRBV28 | ASRKARAGDEQF
TRBV7-9 | ASSRTGGGYEQY
TRBV7-9 | ASSWTGNTGELF
TRBV5-4 | ASSFGDIVYEQY
TRBV7-8 | ASSPPDRSNEQF
TRBV29-1 | SVVGAPGYEQY
TRBV30 | AWSVRSGALSAF
TRBV15 | ATSSRLPDQTQY
TRBV29-1 | SVGETGPNTEAF
TRBV4-1 | ASSPYSGDRTDTQY
TRBV7-8 | ASSSRQFSSYNSPLH
TRBV7-2 | ASSATALRGPNYGYT
TRBV7-9 | ASSSTVGGLSNQPQH
TRBV7-2 | ASSNSYNSPLH
TRBV7-9 | ASSLNPGGTEAF
TRBV5-5 | ASSPPGYGYT
TRBV10-1 | ASGQQGVGEQF
TRBV27 | ASSSHRGGTEAF
TRBV2 | ASSEVPQGAF
TRBV6-1 | ASSELQGSTGELF
TRBV10-3 | AISSDRGYGYT
TRBV5-1 | ASSLSTLTGNSPLH
TRBV5-8 | ASRQRIGTDTQY
TRBV2 | ASSLGSGVYNEQF
TRBV7-3 | ASSVGGQTNTEAF
TRBV7-9 | ASSPPTGAF
TRBV18 | ASSPPRRGYGYT
TRBV11-2 | ASSLEGAGSTEPTDTQY
TRBV5-1 | ASSQADEQY
TRBV7-3 | ASARTAVSGANVLT
TRBV9 | ASSVSGGGRGEQF
TRBV7-2 | ASSASSATDTQY
TRBV18 | ASSPPGGGAADTQY